This T cell receptor beta chain was captured in a study of blood T cells in healthy people across ages. The CDR3 contains 13 residues. The V gene's germline CDR1 is MNHEY and CDR2 SMNVEV (reference sequence). Between the trimmed V and J ends, which lost 5 bases and 5 bases, there was a span of 10 bases. Then a second PCR, running roughly 7 to 11 cycles, was carried out with a sample-barcoded 5' primer and a J-beta primer mix. TCRdb itself ran the 5' RACE reads through MiXCR, one entry per CDR3 protein. This table has about a million distinct CDR3 sequences, just over 50% appearing once. This clonotype was seen only a few times.

The chain has TRBV27 and TRBJ1-5; no clear D. The specimen sequenced was blood. This receptor was obtained from a woman aged 55-69 years in good health. DNA for the CDR3: TGTGCCAGCAGTCCGACGTGGTATCAGCCCCAGCATTTT. Translation gives CASSPTWYQPQHF.